Listed below are T cell receptor beta chains from one sample, sequenced in a study of a mutant IDH1 vaccine in newly diagnosed glioma. Sequencing used immunoSEQ multiplex PCR; TCRdb keeps in-frame clones, though not all of them. The sample lists 60,000 to 75,000 clones, about 84% occurring once. Which antigens these TCRs recognize remains unknown. Here the sequenced sample was PBMCs, taken from a glioma patient whose treatment included an IDH1 peptide vaccine. These receptors were obtained from a man aged 25 to 45 with glioma. Each CDR3 is given with its conserved first and last residue. The D gene is left open where the match is weak. Some rows have no size entry. The others give once, few or many, or a class for an expanded clone.

D gene	J gene	V gene	clone size	CDR3 protein	CDR3 DNA
-	TRBJ2-7	TRBV14	-	CASSQDRGAAYEQYF	TGTGCCAGCAGCCAAGATCGAGGGGCCGCCTACGAGCAGTACTTC
-	TRBJ1-5	TRBV6-5	-	CASSTDGNQPQHF	TGTGCCAGCAGTACGGATGGGAATCAGCCCCAGCATTTT
-	TRBJ1-1	TRBV5-1	-	CASSPLGARRGEAFF	TGCGCCAGCAGCCCGTTGGGGGCCCGGCGTGGTGAAGCTTTCTTT
-	TRBJ2-7	TRBV7-9	-	CASQPLQGYEQYF	TGTGCCAGCCAACCCCTGCAGGGCTACGAGCAGTACTTC
-	TRBJ1-1	TRBV5-1	-	CASSLSSGPNEMAEAFF	TGCGCCAGCAGCCTAAGTTCCGGACCGAACGAGATGGCTGAAGCTTTCTTT
-	TRBJ1-2	TRBV27	-	CASSVTVNNYGYTF	TGTGCCAGCAGTGTGACAGTTAATAACTATGGCTACACCTTC
-	TRBJ1-1	TRBV9	-	CASSVQGGTEAFF	TGTGCCAGCAGCGTCCAGGGAGGCACTGAAGCTTTCTTT
TRBD2	TRBJ2-1	TRBV5-4	-	CASSPGLAGVLGKQFF	TGTGCCAGCAGCCCTGGACTAGCGGGGGTCCTGGGTAAGCAGTTCTTC
-	TRBJ1-6	TRBV28	-	CATRLGAYSPLHF	TGTGCCACCAGGCTGGGTGCGTATTCACCCCTCCACTTT
-	TRBJ1-5	TRBV29-1	-	CSAPPRRDKLSRGNQPQHF	TGCAGCGCCCCCCCCCGACGGGACAAACTCTCACGGGGCAATCAGCCCCAGCATTTT
-	TRBJ2-5	TRBV5-1	few	CASSPRTEETQYF	TGCGCCAGCAGCCCAAGGACAGAAGAGACCCAGTACTTC
-	TRBJ1-1	TRBV6-5	-	CASSNLDGALFEAFF	TGTGCCAGCAGTAACCTCGATGGGGCGCTGTTTGAAGCTTTCTTT
-	TRBJ1-1	TRBV11-2	-	CASSLDFRGTREAFF	TGTGCCAGCAGCTTAGATTTCCGAGGGACGAGGGAAGCTTTCTTT
-	TRBJ1-2	TRBV15	once	CATSRDPGAGYGYTF	TGTGCCACCAGCAGAGATCCAGGGGCAGGGTATGGCTACACCTTC
-	TRBJ2-3	TRBV5-1	-	CASSLVRGQSTDTQYF	TGCGCCAGCAGCTTGGTTCGTGGGCAAAGCACAGATACGCAGTATTTT
-	TRBJ2-7	TRBV28	-	CASSLETGLYEQYF	TGTGCCAGCAGTTTAGAGACAGGTCTCTACGAGCAGTACTTC
-	TRBJ1-1	TRBV5-1	-	CASSLEEVGTEAFF	TGCGCCAGCAGCTTGGAGGAGGTGGGCACTGAAGCTTTCTTT
TRBD2	TRBJ2-7	TRBV7-8	-	CASSQIAGGHEQYF	TGTGCCAGCAGCCAAATAGCGGGAGGTCACGAGCAGTACTTC
TRBD2	TRBJ2-2	TRBV4-1	once	CASSPSSGRPNTGELFF	TGCGCCAGCAGCCCAAGTAGCGGGAGGCCGAACACCGGGGAGCTGTTTTTT
TRBD1	TRBJ1-1	TRBV28	-	CASSLSRDRGLNTEAFF	TGTGCCAGCAGTCTTAGCCGGGACAGGGGCCTGAACACTGAAGCTTTCTTT
-	TRBJ1-2	TRBV2	-	CASSEFGKTGIYGYTF	TGTGCCAGCAGTGAATTTGGGAAAACAGGGATATATGGCTACACCTTC
-	TRBJ1-1	TRBV6-5	few	CASRPDWGPNTEAFF	TGTGCCAGCAGACCAGATTGGGGACCGAACACTGAAGCTTTCTTT
-	TRBJ1-1	TRBV28	few	CASSPGLGAFF	TGTGCCAGCAGTCCCGGACTCGGAGCTTTCTTT
TRBD2	TRBJ2-1	TRBV2	-	CASRGLAGVHNEQFF	TGTGCCAGCAGGGGACTAGCGGGAGTCCACAATGAGCAGTTCTTC
-	TRBJ1-1	TRBV6-1	-	CASSQLKRGAEAFF	TGTGCCAGCTCCCAGCTTAAGAGGGGCGCTGAAGCTTTCTTT
-	TRBJ2-7	TRBV28	-	CASSSGGSRFLYEQYF	TGTGCCAGCAGTTCAGGAGGCAGCCGCTTTTTATACGAGCAGTACTTC
TRBD1	TRBJ2-7	TRBV6-5	-	CASSGRDRVGEQYF	TGTGCCAGCAGTGGCCGGGACAGGGTTGGCGAGCAGTACTTC
TRBD1	TRBJ1-5	TRBV6-5	-	CASSIDRAQPQHF	TGTGCCAGCAGTATCGACAGGGCTCAGCCCCAGCATTTT
TRBD1	TRBJ1-1	TRBV30	-	CAWSDPGQGSTEAFF	TGTGCCTGGAGTGATCCGGGACAGGGGAGCACTGAAGCTTTCTTT
-	TRBJ2-1	TRBV4-1	-	CASSQAGKNEQFF	TGCGCCAGCAGCCAAGCGGGAAAGAATGAGCAGTTCTTC
-	TRBJ2-7	TRBV4-1	medium-sized	CASSQESAGYEQYF	TGCGCCAGCAGCCAAGAATCCGCGGGCTACGAGCAGTACTTC
TRBD1	TRBJ2-1	TRBV7-9	-	CASSLGQGEYNEQFF	TGTGCCAGCAGCTTAGGACAGGGGGAGTACAATGAGCAGTTCTTC
-	TRBJ2-5	TRBV7-2	-	CASSLKGFGETQYF	TGTGCCAGCAGCCTTAAGGGTTTCGGAGAGACCCAGTACTTC
TRBD1	TRBJ1-2	TRBV18	-	CASSPDRASSFGYTF	TGTGCCAGCTCACCGGACAGGGCCTCAAGCTTTGGCTACACCTTC
-	TRBJ2-7	TRBV10-3	-	CAISEEEAYEQYF	TGTGCCATCAGTGAGGAGGAAGCCTACGAGCAGTACTTC
TRBD2	TRBJ2-1	TRBV2	-	CASAPPGRASKVF	TGTGCCAGTGCCCCCCCCGGGAGGGCGTCAAAGGTCTTC
-	TRBJ1-2	TRBV11-1	-	CASEDGRNYGYTF	TGTGCCAGCGAGGACGGACGGAACTATGGCTACACCTTC
TRBD1	TRBJ2-2	TRBV5-6	-	CASSLAAGGPSTGELFF	TGTGCCAGCAGCCTCGCGGCAGGGGGCCCTAGCACCGGGGAGCTGTTTTTT
-	TRBJ2-7	TRBV7-8	-	CASSFSGTPYEQYF	TGTGCCAGCAGCTTCTCGGGGACCCCCTACGAGCAGTACTTC
-	TRBJ2-4	TRBV27	once	CLWEDKNIQYF	TGTCTTTGGGAAGACAAAAACATTCAGTACTTC
-	TRBJ2-3	TRBV11-2	-	CASSYLRDTQYF	TGTGCCAGCAGCTATCTAAGGGATACGCAGTATTTT
TRBD1	TRBJ1-2	TRBV6-5	-	CASTRRGGVSYGYTF	TGTGCCAGCACCAGGCGAGGGGGCGTATCCTATGGCTACACCTTC
-	TRBJ2-7	TRBV9	-	CASSAGTNYEQYF	TGTGCCAGCAGCGCCGGGACAAACTACGAGCAGTACTTC
-	TRBJ1-5	TRBV4-1	-	CASSQMGGQGRQPQHF	TGCGCCAGCAGCCAAATGGGGGGGCAGGGCCGTCAGCCCCAGCATTTT
-	TRBJ1-2	TRBV5-6	-	CASSPGDYGYTF	TGTGCCAGCAGCCCAGGGGACTATGGCTACACCTTC
-	TRBJ2-7	TRBV27	-	CASGRGGWDEQYF	TGTGCCAGCGGCCGTGGGGGGTGGGACGAGCAGTACTTC
TRBD1	TRBJ2-5	TRBV2	-	CASSEFRGLETQYF	TGTGCCAGCAGTGAATTCAGGGGGCTGGAGACCCAGTACTTC
TRBD1	TRBJ1-2	TRBV2	-	CASKSGTGGEGYTF	TGTGCCAGCAAGTCCGGGACAGGGGGAGAAGGCTACACCTTC
TRBD2	TRBJ2-1	TRBV28	-	CASSLWAGGGKIEQFF	TGTGCCAGCAGTTTATGGGCGGGCGGGGGAAAAATTGAGCAGTTCTTC
-	TRBJ1-1	TRBV5-1	-	CASSLKTGHTEAFF	TGCGCCAGCAGCTTGAAGACAGGCCACACTGAAGCTTTCTTT
-	TRBJ1-2	TRBV27	-	CASSFLRGGRANYGYTF	TGTGCCAGCAGTTTCCTTCGAGGGGGTAGAGCTAACTATGGCTACACCTTC